What follows are 30 T cell receptor beta chains derived from one specimen sequenced in a study of regulatory T cells in long-lasting Graves disease (dated by TCRdb to the early 2020s). Reading the label with the study, this specimen's time point is: newly diagnosed GD, antithyroid drugs for less than 3 months. RNA was extracted from PBMCs in TRIzol for both TCR sequencing and RNA sequencing. The method was multiplex PCR. Instrument used: Illumina HiSeq 4000. iRepertoire HTBI primers and Arm-PCR amplification of CDR3 regions were used to construct TCR beta libraries. The public reads were reprocessed in TCRdb via fastp at Q25 and MiXCR, keeping in-frame beta chains. Entries that share a CDR3 protein sequence are merged under the most common genes and DNA. This sample is represented by about 540,000 distinct CDR3 sequences; roughly 12% of them were singletons. More than 8.5% of the sample goes to the ten largest clones.

In addition, the sample was reused for a study of T cells in Graves' hyperthyroidism and ophthalmopathy.

This material consisted of peripheral blood mononuclear cells (PBMCs), taken at new diagnosis, from a patient treated with antithyroid drugs. These receptor sequences come from a man aged 25-45 years with Graves disease. Donor details come from another sample of the same person, matched by shared clones.

V and J are TRBV29-1 and TRBJ2-7; D possibly corresponds to TRBD2 (6 bases). The CDR3 has 14 amino acids. V lost 7 bases, J lost 4 bases, and 20 bases lay in between. Germline CDR1 and CDR2: SQVTM and ANQGSEA. Written as DNA, the CDR3 is TGCAGCGCCCTGGCGGGAACCCCTACTTACGAGCAGTACTTC. Its protein is CSALAGTPTYEQYF.

This clonotype came up many times. This chain links TRBV24-1 with TRBJ2-3, with D uncertain. The CDR3 is made up of 13 amino acids. Germline CDR1 KGHDR, CDR2 SFDVKD. V shed 2 bases and J shed 4 bases, with 6 bases lying between them. CDR3 residues: CATSDSGSDTQYF. Here the CDR3 DNA reads TGTGCCACCAGTGATTCCGGATCAGATACGCAGTATTTT.

In its sample, this clonotype was seen many times. V gene TRBV2 combines with J gene TRBJ2-7; D possibly uses TRBD1 or TRBD2 (5 bases each). The CDR3 runs 13 residues. Germline CDR1 and CDR2: SNHLY and FYNNEI. Trimming stripped 7 bases from V and 3 bases from J, with 13 bases between. The CDR3 DNA sequence: TGTGCCAGCAATACGGGGACGCTCTACGAGCAGTACTTC. This codes for CASNTGTLYEQYF. Based on the CDR3 plus reference TRBV2 and TRBJ2-7, the full variable domain is EPEVTQTPSHQVTQMGQEVILRCVPISNHLYFYWYRQILGQKVEFLVSFYNNEISEKSEIFDDQFSVERPDGSNFTLKIRSTKLEDSAMYFCASNTGTLYEQYFGPGTRLTVT.

This clonotype was seen repeatedly, ten times or more. The gene calls are TRBV5-1 and TRBJ2-1; no clear D gene. Germline V lookup: CDR1 SGHRS, CDR2 YFSETQ. CDR3 length equals 16 residues. V lost 1 base, J lost 1 base, and 12 bases lay in between. The CDR3 coding sequence is TGCGCCAGCAGCTTGAATCCCACCCGATCCTACAATGAGCAGTTCTTC. It translates to CASSLNPTRSYNEQFF.

V and J are TRBV19 and TRBJ1-4; no definite D call. The germline V gene encodes CDR1 LNHDA and CDR2 SQIVND (reference sequence). This CDR3 region has 15 residues. V was clipped by 7 bases and J by 7 bases, with 19 bases between them. CDR3 sequence: CASMPRREGGEKLFF. The CDR3 region has the DNA TGTGCCAGTATGCCCAGGAGGGAAGGTGGTGAAAAACTGTTTTTT.

The CDR3 region is CASSQGSRGRTDTQYF. The CDR3 bases are TGTGCCAGCAGCCAAGGCTCCAGGGGGCGCACAGATACGCAGTATTTT. V and J are TRBV7-2 and TRBJ2-3, with TRBD1 matching 8 bases. The germline V gene has CDR1 SGHTA and CDR2 FQGNSA. Losses at the gene ends were 5 bases for V and 1 base for J; bases not matched to a gene: 8. The CDR3 runs to 16 residues.

This clonotype has more than one count but fewer than ten. The rearrangement uses TRBV19 and TRBJ2-1; a possible D gene is TRBD1 (6 bases). The CDR3 is made up of 15 amino acids. Germline loops: CDR1 LNHDA, CDR2 SQIVND (reference sequence). The V and J ends lost 1 base and 4 bases respectively, with 11 bases between them. The CDR3: CASSIGGGWYNEQFF. Written as DNA, the CDR3 is TGTGCCAGTAGTATAGGTGGGGGCTGGTACAATGAGCAGTTCTTC.

This clonotype came up many times. V and J are TRBV20-1 and TRBJ2-3, with D perhaps matching TRBD1 (5 bases). Deletions cut 7 bases from V and 6 bases from J, with 11 bases between. From germline, CDR1 is DFQATT and CDR2 SNEGSKA (reference sequence). The CDR3 consists of 11 residues. For the CDR3, the DNA is TGCAGTGTAGGGAAGGGGGATACGCAGTATTTT. Encoded protein: CSVGKGDTQYF.

V is TRBV12-3 or TRBV12-4 and J is TRBJ1-3, with D tentatively TRBD1 (5 bases). There are 14 residues in the CDR3. The V and J ends lost 5 bases and 2 bases respectively, with 10 bases between them. CDR3 sequence: CASSPMGAGNTIYF. The DNA of the CDR3 is TGTGCCAGCAGTCCGATGGGGGCTGGAAACACCATATATTTT.

V usage is TRBV6-9 and J usage is TRBJ2-1; the match to TRBD2 covers 8 bases. Trimming took 3 bases from V and 4 from J; bases not matched to a gene: 11. The CDR3 has 17 residues. CDR1 is MNHGY and CDR2 is SVAAGI in the germline V gene. CDR3 loop: CASSYGILAGPYNEQFF. DNA for the CDR3: TGTGCCAGCAGTTACGGGATCTTAGCGGGGCCATACAATGAGCAGTTCTTC.

This clonotype came up a few times. The chain links TRBV5-6 to TRBJ2-7, with D uncertain. CDR1 SGHDT and CDR2 YYEEEE come from the germline V gene. The length of the CDR3 is 16 residues. Between the trimmed V and J ends, which lost 0 bases and 2 bases, there was a span of 15 bases. The CDR3 nucleotides are TGTGCCAGCAGCTTGGGGTTCCGGGTCGACACCTACGAGCAGTACTTC. It yields the protein CASSLGFRVDTYEQYF.

With respect to this clonotype: A much larger clone sits a single nucleotide away, making a read error possible. V and J are TRBV6-4 and TRBJ2-7; 9 bases align to TRBD1. This CDR3 spans 12 amino acids. V was pared by 8 bases and J by 6 bases, with 5 bases of the junction left unmatched. Germline CDR1 and CDR2: MRHNA and SNTAGT. The chain's CDR3 is CASEQGASEQYF. The CDR3 DNA is TGTGCCAGCGAACAGGGGGCCAGCGAGCAGTACTTC.

As for this clonotype: This CDR3 fails to terminate in the conserved phenylalanine or tryptophan, so it likely reflects a read error. No DNA is shown, since the ends of the CDR3 on it are uncertain; the CDR3 is the one TCRdb lists. The chain has TRBV11-2 and TRBJ2-3; TRBD1 is taken as the D call from the table, unchecked against the DNA. The CDR3 is 11 amino acids in total, end residues counted. The V gene's germline CDR1 is SGHAT and CDR2 FQNNGV. The CDR3 reads CASSNPGRNHL.

Ten or more counts support this clonotype. V is TRBV29-1 and J is TRBJ2-7; D remains ambiguous. Germline V gene lookup returns CDR1 SQVTM and CDR2 ANQGSEA. The CDR3 runs to 12 residues. Trimming took off 1 base at V and 4 bases at J, with 8 bases between the two ends. The CDR3 DNA is TGCAGCGTTGAAGTCCAGGTTTACGAGCAGTACTTC. Amino acid sequence: CSVEVQVYEQYF.

Points on this clonotype: No conserved phenylalanine or tryptophan ends this CDR3, so it is likely a read error. V usage is TRBV6-9 and J usage is TRBJ2-7; 9 bases map to TRBD2. The CDR3 contains 15 residues. Trimming at V came to 4 bases and at J to 3 bases, leaving 7 bases not matched to a gene. The germline CDR1 and CDR2 sequences are MNHGY and SVAAGI. The chain's CDR3 is CASSLARGGGYEQYS. CDR3 sequence (DNA): TGTGCCAGCAGTTTAGCCCGCGGGGGGGGCTACGAGCAGTACTCC.

This clonotype was seen a few times. The chain employs TRBV18 and TRBJ2-7; D unclear. The CDR3 extends over 14 amino acids. V was cut by 2 bases and J by 2 bases, with 10 bases left in between. The germline gives CDR1 KGHSH, CDR2 LQKENI. CDR3 nucleotide sequence: TGTGCCAGCTCACCAACCGGGTTTACCTACGAGCAGTACTTC. Protein product: CASSPTGFTYEQYF.

This clonotype was counted many times. The chain employs TRBV7-2 and TRBJ2-7; tentatively, D is TRBD2 (7 bases). Trimming took off 7 bases at V and 2 bases at J, with 18 bases between the two ends. The CDR3 runs to 15 residues. Germline V gene data show CDR1 as SGHTA and CDR2 as FQGNSA. The CDR3 region is CASTGGSEGAYEQYF. The CDR3, as DNA: TGTGCCAGCACGGGGGGAAGTGAGGGGGCCTACGAGCAGTACTTC.

Points on this clonotype: A much larger clone differs from this one at a single base, so this may be a read error. The rearrangement links TRBV12-3 or TRBV12-4 to TRBJ2-6, with D possibly being TRBD1 (5 bases). CDR3 length: 15 residues. The V end lost 6 bases, the J end lost 4 bases, and 13 bases lay between the germline ends. CDR3 DNA: TGTGCCAGCAGCACGGACATCGGCGGGGCCAACGTCCTGACTTTC. Translation gives CASSTDIGGANVLTF.

This clonotype was seen a few times. The chain has TRBV5-1 and TRBJ2-5, with a tentative D call TRBD2 (5 bases). Germline V gene lookup returns CDR1 SGHRS and CDR2 YFSETQ. The V end lost 2 bases, the J end lost 2 bases, and 13 bases lay between the germline ends. The CDR3 sequence is 15 residues long. The CDR3 sequence: CASSLVSGPQETQYF. As DNA, the CDR3 is TGCGCCAGCAGCTTAGTAAGCGGACCACAAGAGACCCAGTACTTC.

This chain connects TRBV5-1 to TRBJ2-1, with D unclear. This CDR3 is 15 amino acids long. Trimming removed 0 bases from V and 0 bases from J, with 7 bases in between. Germline-derived CDR1 and CDR2 are SGHRS and YFSETQ. CDR3 nucleotides: TGCGCCAGCAGCTTGGGTAACGGCTCCTACAATGAGCAGTTCTTC. Its protein product is CASSLGNGSYNEQFF.

This clonotype was counted many times. This chain links TRBV29-1 with TRBJ2-7; perhaps TRBD2 as D (5 bases). The CDR3 sequence is 16 residues long. The V end lost 7 bases, the J end lost 3 bases, and 25 bases lay between the germline ends. Germline CDR1 is SQVTM and CDR2 is ANQGSEA. Here the CDR3 reads CSAELGISGKGYEQYF. The CDR3 nucleotides are TGCAGCGCCGAATTGGGGATTTCGGGAAAGGGCTACGAGCAGTACTTC.

This clonotype has a count of ten or more. This chain uses TRBV7-8 with TRBJ2-1; D perhaps matches TRBD2 (5 bases). The CDR3 extends over 14 amino acids. Germline assignment: CDR1 SGHVS and CDR2 FQNEAQ. Trimming removed 5 bases from V and 4 bases from J, with 12 bases in between. In nucleotides, the CDR3 is TGTGCCAGCAGCGGAGGCAGGTTATACAATGAGCAGTTCTTC. Translating it yields CASSGGRLYNEQFF. The full variable domain, with the rest looked up from reference TRBV7-8 and TRBJ2-1, is GAGVSQSPRYKVAKRGQDVALRCDPISGHVSLFWYQQALGQGPEFLTYFQNEAQLDKSGLPSDRFFAERPEGSVSTLKIQRTQQEDSAVYLCASSGGRLYNEQFFGPGTRLTVL.

This clonotype has ten or more counts. This rearrangement joins TRBV5-6 to TRBJ1-2; TRBD1 might be the D (6 bases). Trimming left V 5 bases short and J 3 bases short, with 8 bases between. The CDR3 has 12 residues. Germline V gene sequence: CDR1 SGHDT, CDR2 YYEEEE. Here the CDR3 reads CASRRQDYGYTF. CDR3 DNA sequence: TGTGCCAGCAGACGACAGGACTATGGCTACACCTTC.

This CDR3 reads CASRDLIDTQYF. CDR3 nucleotide sequence: TGTGCCAGTAGAGACCTTATAGATACGCAGTATTTT. The chain links TRBV19 to TRBJ2-3; D call uncertain. Germline CDR1 is LNHDA and CDR2 is SQIVND (reference sequence). Trimming took off 6 bases at V and 5 bases at J, with 9 bases between the two ends. CDR3 size: 12 residues.

In this sample, this clonotype turned up a few times. The chain carries TRBV18 and TRBJ1-6, with a possible D match to TRBD1 (5 bases). Trimming shortened V by 3 bases and J by 9 bases, and 18 bases separated the two germline ends. The CDR3 runs to 16 residues. Looked up from germline, CDR1 is KGHSH and CDR2 is LQKENI. The CDR3 reads CASSPPTGTTGSPLHF. CDR3 DNA: TGTGCCAGCTCACCCCCAACCGGGACGACGGGTTCACCCCTCCACTTT.

This clonotype came up many times. The J gene is TRBJ2-7, the V gene TRBV20-1; TRBD1 or TRBD2 may be the D gene (6 bases each). Trimming removed 4 bases from V and 2 bases from J, with 9 bases in between. This CDR3 region has 12 residues. Germline CDR1 DFQATT, CDR2 SNEGSKA (reference sequence). For the CDR3, the DNA is TGCAGTGCTAAAGGGGGGACCTACGAGCAGTACTTC. Its protein is CSAKGGTYEQYF.

At least ten counts were recorded for this clonotype. The chain couples TRBV7-9 to TRBJ2-7, with D tentatively TRBD1 or TRBD2 (6 bases each). The CDR3 is made up of 15 amino acids. V lost 3 bases to trimming and J lost 7 bases, with 19 bases between them. Germline V gene sequence: CDR1 SEHNR, CDR2 FQNEAQ (reference sequence). The CDR3 here is CASSFAGTHGGEQYF. DNA of the CDR3: TGTGCCAGCAGCTTTGCCGGGACACATGGAGGGGAGCAGTACTTC.

The chain carries TRBV20-1 and TRBJ2-7, with a possible D match to TRBD2 (6 bases). The CDR3 contains 14 residues. The germline V gene encodes CDR1 DFQATT and CDR2 SNEGSKA (reference sequence). V was clipped by 1 base and J by 0 bases, with 10 bases between them. CDR3 DNA: TGCAGTGCTAGAGTGGGACTGAACTCCTACGAGCAGTACTTC. It yields the protein CSARVGLNSYEQYF.

This clonotype was seen repeatedly, ten times or more. The chain employs TRBV5-1 and TRBJ2-7, with a weak D call TRBD1 (6 bases). The V gene lost 0 bases and the J gene lost 2 bases, with 15 bases spanning the gap. The CDR3 totals 16 residues. The V gene's germline CDR1 is SGHRS and CDR2 YFSETQ. The CDR3 coding sequence is TGCGCCAGCAGCTTGGTATCAGGCAGGGGAGCCTACGAGCAGTACTTC. Its protein is CASSLVSGRGAYEQYF.

The sample holds many counts of this clonotype. The rearrangement links TRBV7-6 to TRBJ2-7, with 9 bases identical to TRBD2. Germline assignment: CDR1 SGHVS and CDR2 FNYEAQ. This CDR3 region has 16 residues. V was clipped by 2 bases and J by 3 bases; unmatched bases: 8. Written as DNA, the CDR3 is TGTGCCAGCAGCTTACCCCCCGGGACTAGCAGCTACGAGCAGTACTTC. Its protein is CASSLPPGTSSYEQYF.